Listed here is a single TCR beta chain. This record belongs to a study of T cell changes during pregnancy in multiple sclerosis. From germline, CDR1 is MNHEY and CDR2 SMNVEV (reference sequence). J gave up 9 bases and V 6 bases, and 8 bases lay outside the gene matches. The CDR3 is 15 residues long. Assay: immunoSEQ multiplex PCR; the TCRdb copy retains only in-frame clones and omits some. The sample contains some 46,000 clones, 92% of which appear only once. This clonotype originated in a female donor with multiple sclerosis, enrolled in a pregnancy study. The genes are TRBV27 and TRBJ2-7; 16 bases fit TRBD2. The sequencing used peripheral blood, collected in the third trimester of pregnancy. The CDR3 reads CASSSGTSGRAPQYF. CDR3 nucleotide sequence: TGTGCCAGCAGCTCCGGGACTAGCGGGAGGGCCCCGCAGTACTTC.